The rows below give T cell receptor beta chains drawn from one sample of a study of PD-1 blockade in classical Hodgkin lymphoma. Measured with immunoSEQ multiplex PCR; TCRdb has only the in-frame clones, and not every one. Altogether about 110,000 clones are present, 89% being singletons, with the ten largest covering just under 20%. This specimen was peripheral blood mononuclear cells (PBMCs), taken before the second cycle of nivolumab. The receptors shown here come from a human donor with classical Hodgkin lymphoma. The conserved cysteine and the conserved F or W are not part of the CDR3 here.

TRBV5-4	TRBJ2-7	ASSFEALSEQY
TRBV30	TRBJ1-1	AWRGRGNTEAF
TRBV7-2	TRBJ2-1	ASSLETSGVREQF
TRBV7-9	TRBJ2-1	ASSSLETAQNLDEQF
TRBV14	TRBJ1-1	ASSTTQDDSEAF
TRBV7-2	TRBJ2-3	ASSLTASGANTDTQY
TRBV27	TRBJ2-7	ASSLSGQGSYEQY
TRBV28	TRBJ1-1	ATKRDGPMNTEAF
TRBV7-9	TRBJ1-3	ASSLAGGNTIY
TRBV6-5	TRBJ2-5	ASSTGTGVLQTQY
TRBV4-1	TRBJ2-1	ASSQEWLGSYNEQF
TRBV12-5	TRBJ1-3	ASGFSGAGGYGNTIY
TRBV2	TRBJ2-2	ASSLTTSGRNTGELF
TRBV29-1	TRBJ2-1	SVEDRREWRSEQF
TRBV16	TRBJ2-7	ASSQPLAGLTYEQY
TRBV6-6	TRBJ2-3	ASSPTRQSTDTQY
TRBV15	TRBJ1-3	ATRDRYSGNTIY
TRBV28	TRBJ2-2	ASSRGGRANGGELF
TRBV7-7	TRBJ2-2	ASSLGPRNTGELF
TRBV11-3	TRBJ2-6	ASSNEANVLT
TRBV6-5	TRBJ2-3	ASGLTLFRDTQY
TRBV2	TRBJ1-1	ASSVWQMNTEAF
TRBV2	TRBJ1-5	ASKNRVSQPQH
TRBV19	TRBJ2-3	ASSPDPRTASTDTQY
TRBV15	TRBJ2-3	ATSREFAQGLNTDTQY
TRBV14	TRBJ1-2	ASRPGQGGRYT
TRBV10-3	TRBJ2-7	AISELRGDRAYEQY
TRBV9	TRBJ2-1	ASSVETSFNEQF
TRBV4-3	TRBJ1-1	ASSQDGGSGAF
TRBV5-1	TRBJ2-3	ASRRQGGTDTQY
TRBV4-3	TRBJ1-1	ASSGGATEAF
TRBV7-2	TRBJ2-3	ASSSLWADTQY
TRBV6-5	TRBJ1-2	ASSWRGADWGYT
TRBV9	TRBJ2-2	ASSAIPRLGANTGELF
TRBV28	TRBJ2-7	ASSLGRGLAEMYEQY
TRBV28	TRBJ1-5	ASRTGVSNQPQH
TRBV5-8	TRBJ2-7	ASSLEGIGLEQY
TRBV29-1	TRBJ1-2	SVESGGYYGYT
TRBV11-2	TRBJ1-1	ASSEGKGRQNTEAF
TRBV19	TRBJ1-5	ASSIIGEQPQH
TRBV30	TRBJ1-1	AWSVQGLTNTEAF
TRBV19	TRBJ2-1	ASSIGGSYNEQF
TRBV10-3	TRBJ2-2	AIRDQGRTGVNTGELF
TRBV5-1	TRBJ2-3	ASSLGDSLTDTQY
TRBV21-1	TRBJ1-4	ASSKATNEKLF
TRBV5-5	TRBJ1-5	ASSLEGQVYQPQH
TRBV4-1	TRBJ2-1	ASSRGTSGKDNEQF
TRBV19	TRBJ2-1	ASSGGRRNEQF
TRBV10-3	TRBJ2-1	AISKTQLAGYNEQF